The clone carrying this T cell receptor beta chain was picked up many times. Its target is not known. Every donor was a healthy Caucasian. This specimen comes from a study of identical twins. Study findings and constraints: Researchers caution that invariant MAIT and iNKT cells could partly confound zero-insertion analyses. Model-predicted out-of-frame TCR alpha sharing fell below observed values in monozygotic twins. Clonotypes of the beta chain that were abundant in cord blood carried fewer insertions (memory repertoires showed none).

MiXCR, applied by TCRdb to the 5' RACE reads, yields one record per CDR3 protein. The top ten clones hold more than 7% of a sample with around 160,000 distinct CDR3 sequences, roughly 3.5% of them seen once. CDR3 length equals 12 residues. Germline V CDR1 and CDR2: DFQATT, SNEGSKA (reference sequence). V was clipped by 6 bases and J by 6 bases, with 12 bases between them. The gene calls are TRBV20-1 and TRBJ2-1; TRBD2 is a possible D gene (6 bases). This receptor was identified in a man between 18 and 29 years old in good health. The sequencing input was memory T cells sorted from blood. CDR3 nucleotides: TGCAGTGCGCGGACTATTAGCAATGAGCAGTTCTTC. Protein: CSARTISNEQFF.